This TCR beta chain appears in the sequencing data of a study of Graves' ophthalmopathy and Graves' hyperthyroidism. Background on the study: Peripheral blood sampling preceded any treatment and occurred at initial diagnosis.

Note on this clonotype: Its specificity is not known. A read error is possible here, since a much larger clone lies one base away.

Patients were diagnosed from clinical symptoms, serum thyroxine, TRAb, thyroid ultrasound and orbital computed tomography. Germline V lookup: CDR1 LNHDA, CDR2 SQIVND (reference sequence). This CDR3 has 14 residues. With 5 bases removed from V and 11 bases from J, the gap between germline ends came to 19 bases. Beta-chain TCR CDR3 regions were amplified from RNA transcripts. In the first round, RT-PCR was carried out with HTBI primers, and a multiplex PCR formed the second round. TCRdb reprocessed the multiplex PCR reads via MiXCR and lists one record per CDR3 protein. The data show fewer than 600,000 distinct CDR3 sequences, roughly an eighth seen once. Findings and caveats of the study: Thyroid clonotypes that were expanded above 0.001 frequency mostly also appeared in blood.

Sequencing input: blood. The TCR comes from a woman aged 25 to 39 with Graves' ophthalmopathy. The V and J genes are TRBV19 and TRBJ2-4; D is unclear. The CDR3 sequence: CASSLPGLTGVQYF. DNA of the CDR3: TGTGCCAGTAGTCTACCGGGTCTTACGGGCGTTCAGTACTTC.